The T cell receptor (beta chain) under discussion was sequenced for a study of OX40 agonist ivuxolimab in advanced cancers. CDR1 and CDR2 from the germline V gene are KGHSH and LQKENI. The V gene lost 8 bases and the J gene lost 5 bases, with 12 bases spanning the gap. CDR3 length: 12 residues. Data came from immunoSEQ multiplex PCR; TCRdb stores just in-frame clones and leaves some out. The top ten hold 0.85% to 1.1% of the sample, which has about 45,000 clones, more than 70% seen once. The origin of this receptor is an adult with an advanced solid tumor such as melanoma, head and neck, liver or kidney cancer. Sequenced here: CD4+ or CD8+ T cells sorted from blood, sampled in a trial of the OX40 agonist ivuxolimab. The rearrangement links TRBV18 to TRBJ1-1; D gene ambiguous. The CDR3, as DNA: TGTGCCAGCACGGTAGGAGCGACTGAAGCTTTCTTT. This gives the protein CASTVGATEAFF.